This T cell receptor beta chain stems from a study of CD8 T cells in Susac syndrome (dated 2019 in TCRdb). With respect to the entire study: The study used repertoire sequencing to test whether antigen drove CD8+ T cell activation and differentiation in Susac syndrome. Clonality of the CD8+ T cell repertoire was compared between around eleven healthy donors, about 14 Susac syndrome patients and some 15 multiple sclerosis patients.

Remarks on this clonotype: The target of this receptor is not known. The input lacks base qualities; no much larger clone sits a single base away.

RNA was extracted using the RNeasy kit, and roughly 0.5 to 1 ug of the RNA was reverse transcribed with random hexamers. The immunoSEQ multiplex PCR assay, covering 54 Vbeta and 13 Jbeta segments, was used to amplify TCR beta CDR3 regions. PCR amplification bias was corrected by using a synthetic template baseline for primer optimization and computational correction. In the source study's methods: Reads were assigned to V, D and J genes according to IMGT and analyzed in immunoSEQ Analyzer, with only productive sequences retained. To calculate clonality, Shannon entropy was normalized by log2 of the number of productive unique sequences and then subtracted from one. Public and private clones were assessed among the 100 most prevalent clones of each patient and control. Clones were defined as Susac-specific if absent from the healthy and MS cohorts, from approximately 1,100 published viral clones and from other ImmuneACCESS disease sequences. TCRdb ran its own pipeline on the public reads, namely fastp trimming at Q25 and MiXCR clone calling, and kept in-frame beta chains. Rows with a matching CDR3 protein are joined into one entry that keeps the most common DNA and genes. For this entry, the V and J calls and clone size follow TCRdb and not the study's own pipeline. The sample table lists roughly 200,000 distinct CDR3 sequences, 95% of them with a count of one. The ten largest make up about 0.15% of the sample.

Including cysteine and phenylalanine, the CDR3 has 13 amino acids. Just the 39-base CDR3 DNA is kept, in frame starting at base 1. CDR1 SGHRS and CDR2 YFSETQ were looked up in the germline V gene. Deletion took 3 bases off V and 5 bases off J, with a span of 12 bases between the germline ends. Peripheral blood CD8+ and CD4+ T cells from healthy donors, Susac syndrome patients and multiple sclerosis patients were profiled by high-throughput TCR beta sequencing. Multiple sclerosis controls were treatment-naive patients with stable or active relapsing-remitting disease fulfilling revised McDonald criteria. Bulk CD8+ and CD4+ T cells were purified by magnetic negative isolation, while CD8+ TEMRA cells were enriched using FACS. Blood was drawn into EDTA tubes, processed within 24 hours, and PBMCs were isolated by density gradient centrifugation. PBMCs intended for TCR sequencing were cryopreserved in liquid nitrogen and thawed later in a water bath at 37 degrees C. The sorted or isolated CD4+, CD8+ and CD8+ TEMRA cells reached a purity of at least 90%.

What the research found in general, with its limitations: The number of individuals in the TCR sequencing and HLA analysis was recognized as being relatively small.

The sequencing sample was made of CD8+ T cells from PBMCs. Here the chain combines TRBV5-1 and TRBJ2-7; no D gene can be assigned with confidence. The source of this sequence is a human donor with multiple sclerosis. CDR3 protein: CASSSEVWDEQYF. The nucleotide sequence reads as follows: TGCGCCAGCAGCTCGGAAGTCTGGGACGAGCAGTACTTC.